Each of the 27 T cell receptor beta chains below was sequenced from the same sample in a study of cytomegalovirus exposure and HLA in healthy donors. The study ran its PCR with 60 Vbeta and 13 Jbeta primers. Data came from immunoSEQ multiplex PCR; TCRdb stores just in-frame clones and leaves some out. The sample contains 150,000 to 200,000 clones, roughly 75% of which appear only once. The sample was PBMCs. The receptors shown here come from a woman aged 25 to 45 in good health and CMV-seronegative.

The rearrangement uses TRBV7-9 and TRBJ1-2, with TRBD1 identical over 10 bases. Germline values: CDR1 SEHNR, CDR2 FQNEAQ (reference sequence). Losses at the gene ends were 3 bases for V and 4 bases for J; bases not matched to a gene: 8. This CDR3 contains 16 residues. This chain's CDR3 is CASSFTPGQGIYGYTF. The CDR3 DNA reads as TGTGCCAGCAGCTTTACACCGGGACAGGGGATCTATGGCTACACCTTC.

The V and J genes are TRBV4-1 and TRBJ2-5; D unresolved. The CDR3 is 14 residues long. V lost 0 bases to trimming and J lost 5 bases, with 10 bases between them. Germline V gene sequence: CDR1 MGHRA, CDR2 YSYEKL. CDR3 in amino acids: CASSQDPHAETQYF. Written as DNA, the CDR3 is TGCGCCAGCAGCCAAGATCCACACGCTGAGACCCAGTACTTC.

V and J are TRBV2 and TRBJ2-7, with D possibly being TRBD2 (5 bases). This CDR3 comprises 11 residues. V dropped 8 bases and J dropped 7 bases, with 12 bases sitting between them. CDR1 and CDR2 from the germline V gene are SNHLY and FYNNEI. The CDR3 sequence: CASENRGEQYF. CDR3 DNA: TGTGCCAGCGAAAACCGCGGGGAGCAGTACTTC. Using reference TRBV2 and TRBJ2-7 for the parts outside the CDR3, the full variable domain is EPEVTQTPSHQVTQMGQEVILRCVPISNHLYFYWYRQILGQKVEFLVSFYNNEISEKSEIFDDQFSVERPDGSNFTLKIRSTKLEDSAMYFCASENRGEQYFGPGTRLTVT.

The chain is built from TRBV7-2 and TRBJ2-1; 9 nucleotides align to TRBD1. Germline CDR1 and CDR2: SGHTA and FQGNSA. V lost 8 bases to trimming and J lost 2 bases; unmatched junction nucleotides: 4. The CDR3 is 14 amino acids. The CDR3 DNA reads TGTGCCAGCCCCGGACAGGGGACCTACAATGAGCAGTTCTTC. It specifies CASPGQGTYNEQFF. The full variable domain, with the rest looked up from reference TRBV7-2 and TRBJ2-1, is GAGVSQSPSNKVTEKGKDVELRCDPISGHTALYWYRQSLGQGLEFLIYFQGNSAPDKSGLPSDRFSAERTGGSVSTLTIQRTQQEDSAVYLCASPGQGTYNEQFFGPGTRLTVL.

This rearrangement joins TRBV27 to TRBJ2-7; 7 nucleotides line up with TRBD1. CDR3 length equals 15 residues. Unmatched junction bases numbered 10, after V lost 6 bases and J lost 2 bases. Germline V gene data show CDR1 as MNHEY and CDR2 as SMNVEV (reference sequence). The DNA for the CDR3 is TGTGCCAGCAGACCCGGGACAGCTACAGCCTACGAGCAGTACTTC. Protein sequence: CASRPGTATAYEQYF.

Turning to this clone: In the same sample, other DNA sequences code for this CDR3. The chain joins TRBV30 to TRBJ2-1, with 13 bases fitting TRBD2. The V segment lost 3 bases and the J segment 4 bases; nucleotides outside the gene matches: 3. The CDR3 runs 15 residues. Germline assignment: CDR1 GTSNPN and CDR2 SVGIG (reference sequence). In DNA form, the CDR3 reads TGTGCCTGGAGCGGACTAGCGGGGGTGTACAATGAGCAGTTCTTC. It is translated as CAWSGLAGVYNEQFF.

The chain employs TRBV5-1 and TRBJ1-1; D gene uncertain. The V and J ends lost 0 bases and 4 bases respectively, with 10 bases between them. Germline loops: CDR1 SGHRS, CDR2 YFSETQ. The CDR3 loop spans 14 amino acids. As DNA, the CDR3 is TGCGCCAGCAGCTTGGGACTCCTAGGCACTGAAGCTTTCTTT. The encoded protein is CASSLGLLGTEAFF. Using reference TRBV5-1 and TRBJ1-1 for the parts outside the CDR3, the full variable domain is KAGVTQTPRYLIKTRGQQVTLSCSPISGHRSVSWYQQTPGQGLQFLFEYFSETQRNKGNFPGRFSGRQFSNSRSEMNVSTLELGDSALYLCASSLGLLGTEAFFGQGTRLTVV.

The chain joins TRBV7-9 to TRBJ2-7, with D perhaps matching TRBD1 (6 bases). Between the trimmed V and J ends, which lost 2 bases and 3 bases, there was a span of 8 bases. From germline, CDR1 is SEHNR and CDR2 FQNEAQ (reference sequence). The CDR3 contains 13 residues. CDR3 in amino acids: CASSLTGIYEQYF. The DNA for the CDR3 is TGTGCCAGCAGCTTAACAGGGATCTACGAGCAGTACTTC.

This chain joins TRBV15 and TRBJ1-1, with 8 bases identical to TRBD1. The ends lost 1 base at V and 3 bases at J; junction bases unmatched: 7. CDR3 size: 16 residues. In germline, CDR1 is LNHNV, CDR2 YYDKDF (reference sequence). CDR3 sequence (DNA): TGTGCCACCAGCAGAGTCACAGGCAGGGGGCACACTGAAGCTTTCTTT. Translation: CATSRVTGRGHTEAFF. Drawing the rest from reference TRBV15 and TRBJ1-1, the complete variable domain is DAMVIQNPRYQVTQFGKPVTLSCSQTLNHNVMYWYQQKSSQAPKLLFHYYDKDFNNEADTPDNFQSRRPNTSFCFLDIRSPGLGDTAMYLCATSRVTGRGHTEAFFGQGTRLTVV.

For the CDR3, the DNA is TGTGCCAGCAGTTATCCCCGGGGAGCGGGGGGGCGAAGGCCCTACAATGAGCAGTTCTTC. Protein sequence: CASSYPRGAGGRRPYNEQFF. V is TRBV6-9 and J is TRBJ2-1; 10 bases fit TRBD2. V shed 2 bases and J 2 bases; nucleotides not matched to a gene: 15. The germline V gene has CDR1 MNHGY and CDR2 SVAAGI. The CDR3 is 20 residues long.

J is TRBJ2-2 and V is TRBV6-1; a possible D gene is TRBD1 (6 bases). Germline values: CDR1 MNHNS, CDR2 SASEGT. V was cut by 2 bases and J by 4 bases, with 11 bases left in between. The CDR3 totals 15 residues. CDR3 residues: CASSETLDSTGELFF. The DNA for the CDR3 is TGTGCCAGCAGTGAAACCTTGGACAGCACCGGGGAGCTGTTTTTT.

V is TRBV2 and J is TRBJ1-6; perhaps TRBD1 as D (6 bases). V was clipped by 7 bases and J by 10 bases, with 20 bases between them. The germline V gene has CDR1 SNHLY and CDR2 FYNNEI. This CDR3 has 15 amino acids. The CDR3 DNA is TGTGCCAGCAACTCTTTGAGCAGGGGACGATCACCCCTCCACTTT. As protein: CASNSLSRGRSPLHF.

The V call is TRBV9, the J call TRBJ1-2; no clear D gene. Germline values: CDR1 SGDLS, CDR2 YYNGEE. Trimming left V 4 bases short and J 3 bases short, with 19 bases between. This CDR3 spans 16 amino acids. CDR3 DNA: TGTGCCAGCAGCCCTAGGCCGCGGGAACTATACTATGGCTACACCTTC. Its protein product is CASSPRPRELYYGYTF.

CDR3 DNA: TGCGCCAGCAGTGAGTCATCGGCCGCGGGCCAGCCCCAGCATTTT. It translates to CASSESSAAGQPQHF. The V gene is TRBV10-2, the J gene TRBJ1-5; no definite D call. Trimming removed 0 bases from V and 7 bases from J, with 13 bases in between. The CDR3 covers 15 residues. Germline V gene sequence: CDR1 WSHSY, CDR2 SAAADI.

In DNA, the CDR3 is TGTGCCAGCAGCGGTGACAGGCTCTCTGGAAACACCATATATTTT. Translated: CASSGDRLSGNTIYF. The chain combines TRBV5-6 with TRBJ1-3; possible D gene TRBD1, 6 bases. Per the germline V gene, CDR1 is SGHDT and CDR2 is YYEEEE. V lost 4 bases and J lost 0, with 11 bases in between. The CDR3 has 15 residues.

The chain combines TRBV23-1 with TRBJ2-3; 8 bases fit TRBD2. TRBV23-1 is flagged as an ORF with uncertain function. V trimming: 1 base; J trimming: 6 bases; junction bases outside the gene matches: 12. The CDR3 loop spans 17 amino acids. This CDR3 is CASSQLLAGGSRDTQYF. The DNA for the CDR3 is TGCGCCAGCAGTCAATTGCTCGCGGGGGGTTCAAGGGATACGCAGTATTTT.

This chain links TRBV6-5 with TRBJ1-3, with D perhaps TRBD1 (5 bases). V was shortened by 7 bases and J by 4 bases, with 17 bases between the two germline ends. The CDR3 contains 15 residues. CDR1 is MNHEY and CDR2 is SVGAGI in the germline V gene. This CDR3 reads CASTLGGGSGNTIYF. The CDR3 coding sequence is TGTGCCAGCACCCTGGGCGGGGGATCAGGAAACACCATATATTTT.

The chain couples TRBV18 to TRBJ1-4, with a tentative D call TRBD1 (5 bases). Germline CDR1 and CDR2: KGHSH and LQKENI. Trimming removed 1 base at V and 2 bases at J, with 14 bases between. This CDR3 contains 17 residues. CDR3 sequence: CASSPLPKGVTNEKLFF. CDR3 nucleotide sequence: TGTGCCAGCTCACCACTGCCTAAAGGGGTGACTAATGAAAAACTGTTTTTT.

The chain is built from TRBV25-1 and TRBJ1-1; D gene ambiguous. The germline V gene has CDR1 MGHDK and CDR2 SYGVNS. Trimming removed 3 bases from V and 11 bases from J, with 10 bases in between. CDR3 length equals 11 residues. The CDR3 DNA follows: TGTGCCAGCAGTGACGCCGGCGGGGCTTTCTTT. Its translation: CASSDAGGAFF.

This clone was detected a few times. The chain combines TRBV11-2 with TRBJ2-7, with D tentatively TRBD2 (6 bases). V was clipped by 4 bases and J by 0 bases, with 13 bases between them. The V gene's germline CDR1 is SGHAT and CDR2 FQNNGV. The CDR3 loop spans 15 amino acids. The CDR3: CASSSGTLHSYEQYF. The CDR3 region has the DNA TGTGCCAGCAGCTCCGGGACTCTTCACTCCTACGAGCAGTACTTC. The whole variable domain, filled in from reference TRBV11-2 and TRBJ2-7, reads EAGVAQSPRYKIIEKRQSVAFWCNPISGHATLYWYQQILGQGPKLLIQFQNNGVVDDSQLPKDRFSAERLKGVDSTLKIQPAKLEDSAVYLCASSSGTLHSYEQYFGPGTRLTVT.

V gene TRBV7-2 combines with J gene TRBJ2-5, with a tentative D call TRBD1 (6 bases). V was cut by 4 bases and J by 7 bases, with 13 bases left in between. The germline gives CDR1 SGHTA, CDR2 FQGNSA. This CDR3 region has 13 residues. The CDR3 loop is CASSSSAGATQYF. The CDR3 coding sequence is TGTGCCAGCAGCTCCTCGGCAGGGGCGACCCAGTACTTC.

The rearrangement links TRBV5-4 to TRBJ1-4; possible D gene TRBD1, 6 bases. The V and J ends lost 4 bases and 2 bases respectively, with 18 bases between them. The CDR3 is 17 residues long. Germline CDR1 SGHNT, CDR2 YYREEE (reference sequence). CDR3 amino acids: CASSPRGGRGTNEKLFF. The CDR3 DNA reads TGTGCCAGCAGCCCACGGGGGGGCAGGGGCACTAATGAAAAACTGTTTTTT.

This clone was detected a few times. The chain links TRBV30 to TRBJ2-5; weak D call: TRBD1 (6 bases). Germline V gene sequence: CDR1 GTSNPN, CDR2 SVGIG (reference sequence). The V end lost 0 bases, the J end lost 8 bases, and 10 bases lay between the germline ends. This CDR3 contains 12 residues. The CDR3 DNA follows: TGTGCCTGGAGTGTCACAGGGAGAACCCAGTACTTC. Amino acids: CAWSVTGRTQYF.

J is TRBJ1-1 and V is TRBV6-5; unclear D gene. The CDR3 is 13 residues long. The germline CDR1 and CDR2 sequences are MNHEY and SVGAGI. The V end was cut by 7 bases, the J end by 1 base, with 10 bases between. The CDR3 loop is CASTTTPNTEAFF. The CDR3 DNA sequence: TGTGCCAGCACTACTACACCGAACACTGAAGCTTTCTTT.

The CDR3 sequence: CASSSQGGGDEQYF. The DNA of the CDR3 is TGTGCCAGTAGTTCCCAGGGCGGGGGAGACGAGCAGTACTTC. This chain links TRBV19 with TRBJ2-7, with 7 nucleotides matching TRBD2. This CDR3 has 14 amino acids. The germline V gene encodes CDR1 LNHDA and CDR2 SQIVND (reference sequence). V shed 5 bases and J 5 bases; nucleotides not matched to a gene: 9.

CDR3 in amino acids: CASSFVSSYEQYF. The CDR3 DNA follows: TGTGCCAGCAGCTTTGTCTCCTCCTACGAGCAGTACTTC. The chain links TRBV11-2 to TRBJ2-7; D is unclear. Looked up from germline, CDR1 is SGHAT and CDR2 is FQNNGV. CDR3 length: 13 amino acids. Trimming took 3 bases from V and 0 from J, leaving 6 bases between them.

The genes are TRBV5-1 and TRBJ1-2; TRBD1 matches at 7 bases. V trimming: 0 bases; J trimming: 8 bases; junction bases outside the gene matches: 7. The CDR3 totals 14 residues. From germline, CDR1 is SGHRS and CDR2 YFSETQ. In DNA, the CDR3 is TGCGCCAGCAGCTTGGAGGGGGCGGTACAAGGCTACACCTTC. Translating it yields CASSLEGAVQGYTF.